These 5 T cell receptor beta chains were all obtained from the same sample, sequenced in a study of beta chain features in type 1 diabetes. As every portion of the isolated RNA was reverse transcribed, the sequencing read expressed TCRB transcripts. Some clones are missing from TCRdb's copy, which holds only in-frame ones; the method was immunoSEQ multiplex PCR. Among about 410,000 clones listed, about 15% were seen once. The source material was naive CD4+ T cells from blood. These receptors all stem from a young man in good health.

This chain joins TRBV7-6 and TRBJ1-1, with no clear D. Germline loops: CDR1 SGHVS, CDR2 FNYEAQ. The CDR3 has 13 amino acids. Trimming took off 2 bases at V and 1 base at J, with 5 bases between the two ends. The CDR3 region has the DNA TGTGCCAGCAGCTTACAGGAGAACACTGAAGCTTTCTTT. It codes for CASSLQENTEAFF.

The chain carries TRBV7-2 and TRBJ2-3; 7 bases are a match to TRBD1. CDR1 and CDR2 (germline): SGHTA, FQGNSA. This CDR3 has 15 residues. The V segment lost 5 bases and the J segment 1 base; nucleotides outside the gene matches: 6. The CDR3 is CASSLTGVGTDTQYF. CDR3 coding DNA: TGTGCCAGCAGCCTTACAGGGGTAGGCACAGATACGCAGTATTTT.

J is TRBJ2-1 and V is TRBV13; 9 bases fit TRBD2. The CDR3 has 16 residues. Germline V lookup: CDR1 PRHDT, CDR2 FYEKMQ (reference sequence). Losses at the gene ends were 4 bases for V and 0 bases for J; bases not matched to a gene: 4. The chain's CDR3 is CASSSLAGSSYNEQFF. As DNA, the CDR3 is TGTGCCAGCAGCTCGCTAGCGGGATCCTCCTACAATGAGCAGTTCTTC.

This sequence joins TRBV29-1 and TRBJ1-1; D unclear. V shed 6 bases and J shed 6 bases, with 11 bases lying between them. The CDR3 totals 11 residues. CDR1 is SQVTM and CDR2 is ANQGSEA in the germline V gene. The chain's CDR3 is CSVVNLAEAFF. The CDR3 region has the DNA TGCAGCGTAGTAAACTTGGCTGAAGCTTTCTTT.

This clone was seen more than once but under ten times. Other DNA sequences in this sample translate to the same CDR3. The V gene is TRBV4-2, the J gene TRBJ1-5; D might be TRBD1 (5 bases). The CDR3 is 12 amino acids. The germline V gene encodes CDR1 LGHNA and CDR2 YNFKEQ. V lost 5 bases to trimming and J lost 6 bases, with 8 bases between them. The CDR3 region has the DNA TGTGCCAGCAGCGGTAGGGGTCAGCCCCAGCATTTT. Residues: CASSGRGQPQHF.